A selection of T cell receptor beta chains follows, all from one sample in a study of blood T cell repertoires in COVID-19. Assay: immunoSEQ multiplex PCR; the TCRdb copy retains only in-frame clones and omits some. The sample has over 130,000 clones, approximately 85% seen once. The material sequenced was peripheral blood. Source of these receptors: a man aged 45 to 65 with acute or convalescent COVID-19. CDR3s include the opening cysteine and the closing phenylalanine or tryptophan. D genes are given only for firm matches. The size of a clone is reported for some rows only, either as once, few or many, or as a class for expanded clones.

v_gene	abundance	d_gene	j_gene	CDR3nt	CDR3aa
TRBV6-6	-	TRBD1	TRBJ2-7	TGTGCCAGCAGTTCAGGGGGACAGGGGCCCTACGAGCAGTACTTC	CASSSGGQGPYEQYF
TRBV3-1/TRBV3-2	-	-	TRBJ2-7	TGTGCCAGCAGCCAAGCGAGAAGCGGAGAGCAGTACTTC	CASSQARSGEQYF
TRBV7-8	-	-	TRBJ1-1	TGTGCCAGCAGCTTAGACAGGGCGCGCACTGAAGCTTTCTTT	CASSLDRARTEAFF
TRBV6-5	-	TRBD2	TRBJ2-7	TGTGCCAGCAAAGGGCGGGAGTGGTACGAGCAGTACTTC	CASKGREWYEQYF
TRBV2	-	TRBD1	TRBJ1-5	TGTGCCAGCAGTGGACCGACAGGGAATAGCAATCAGCCCCAGCATTTT	CASSGPTGNSNQPQHF
TRBV5-1	-	-	TRBJ1-4	TGCGCCAGCGGAGAAGGACAGCCGACTATTGAAAAACTGTTTTTT	CASGEGQPTIEKLFF
TRBV29-1	-	-	TRBJ1-2	TGCAGCGTTGAGAGCAGGGAGGCCTATGGCTACACCTTC	CSVESREAYGYTF
TRBV20-1	-	-	TRBJ2-1	TGCAGCGCAAGTGGGCGGGTGTCCTACAATGAGCAGTTCTTC	CSASGRVSYNEQFF
TRBV30	-	-	TRBJ1-1	TGTGCCTCGACCAGGGAAAAAAACACTGAAGCTTTCTTT	CASTREKNTEAFF
TRBV10-3	-	TRBD1	TRBJ1-4	TGTGCCATCAGTGAGTCGGTAGGGGACAGTCTCGAAAAACTGTTTTTT	CAISESVGDSLEKLFF
TRBV5-1	-	TRBD1	TRBJ2-7	TGCGCCAGCAGCTTATCAGGGGGTTCCCTATCCCGGGGGTACTTC	CASSLSGGSLSRGYF
TRBV2	-	TRBD1	TRBJ1-1	TGTGCCAGCAGAGCCGCGACAGGGTGGGACACTGAAGCTTTCTTT	CASRAATGWDTEAFF
TRBV11-2	-	-	TRBJ1-3	TGTGCCAGCAGCTCAATCTCTGGAAACACCATATATTTT	CASSSISGNTIYF
TRBV4-1	once	TRBD1	TRBJ1-5	TGCGCCAGCAGCCCGGGACAGTCCAATCAGCCCCAGCATTTT	CASSPGQSNQPQHF
TRBV6-6	-	TRBD1	TRBJ2-2	TGTGCCAGCACCAATCCGGGACAGGGGAACACCGGGGAGCTGTTTTTT	CASTNPGQGNTGELFF
TRBV24-1	-	TRBD2	TRBJ2-1	TGTGCCACCAGTGACATTTTTGCGGGAGGATCCCAGTACAATGAGCAGTTCTTC	CATSDIFAGGSQYNEQFF
TRBV9	-	-	TRBJ1-5	TGTGCCAGCAGCGTAGCAGGTAGCAATCAGCCCCAGCATTTT	CASSVAGSNQPQHF
TRBV20-1	few	-	TRBJ2-1	TGCAGTGCTAGTTCGGGAATTAGGAATGAGCAGTTCTTC	CSASSGIRNEQFF
TRBV5-1	-	TRBD1	TRBJ1-1	TGCGCCAGCAGCTTGGGGCCCGACAGGGGGACCACTGAAGCTTTCTTT	CASSLGPDRGTTEAFF
TRBV12-3/TRBV12-4	-	-	TRBJ1-2	TGTGCCAGCAGCCTACAACAGAACTATGGCTACACCTTC	CASSLQQNYGYTF
TRBV28	few	TRBD1	TRBJ1-1	TGTGCCAGCAGTTCCTGGACAGGGGGAGGCACTGAAGCTTTCTTT	CASSSWTGGGTEAFF
TRBV3-1/TRBV3-2	-	-	TRBJ1-4	TGTGCCAGCAGCCAAGAAGGCCTCAACAGGGAAAAACTGTTTTTT	CASSQEGLNREKLFF
TRBV7-9	-	-	TRBJ1-2	TGTGCCAGCAGCCGAAAAAGGGACATTAACTATGGCTACACCTTC	CASSRKRDINYGYTF
TRBV3-1/TRBV3-2	-	-	TRBJ1-2	TGTGCCAGCAGCCAAGCTTTACAGGGAAACTATGGCTACACCTTC	CASSQALQGNYGYTF
TRBV18	-	-	TRBJ2-2	TGTGCCAGCTCACCGATTTCCAGGGGGAACACCGGGGAGCTGTTTTTT	CASSPISRGNTGELFF
TRBV29-1	once	-	TRBJ1-1	TGCAGCGTGGACATGGGGGGGGCGGAGGAAGCTTTCTTT	CSVDMGGAEEAFF
TRBV5-1	-	TRBD1	TRBJ1-1	TGCGCCAGCAGCTTTAGAGACAGGGAAATCCCTGAAGCTTTCTTT	CASSFRDREIPEAFF
TRBV30	-	-	TRBJ1-5	TGTGCCTGGAGTTTGACAGCCTCAGGTGATCAGCCCCAGCATTTT	CAWSLTASGDQPQHF
TRBV3-1/TRBV3-2	once	TRBD1	TRBJ1-5	TGTGCCAGCAGCCATCAGGGGGGCAATCAGCCCCAGCATTTT	CASSHQGGNQPQHF